These T cell receptor beta chains were read from a single sample in a study of T cell responses to AZD1222 COVID-19 vaccine. The table came from immunoSEQ multiplex PCR; TCRdb's copy has only in-frame clones and leaves some out. The sample has about 120,000 clones; approximately 90% are singletons. Sequencing was performed on peripheral blood, taken on day 0 of AZD1222 vaccination. Source of these receptors: an adult in good health. CDR3s leave out the opening cysteine and the closing phenylalanine or tryptophan.

TRBV18,ASSRGSLGNEQF
TRBV25-1,ASSESGSANYGYT
TRBV7-9,ASSLVGGPSKNNEQF
TRBV3-1/TRBV3-2,ASSQGTANEKLF
TRBV19,ASSPDRGRNYGYT
TRBV5-4,ASSLGQNIYGYT
TRBV27,ASSLGGGISYEQY
TRBV7-9,ASSLVGGYEQY
TRBV18,ASSPVGQGAGTEAF
TRBV11-1,ASSLDTSGNTIY
TRBV6-5,ASRFTGGANEKLF
TRBV3-1/TRBV3-2,ASSQQGGNTEAF
TRBV29-1,SVVLQGAGYT
TRBV9,ASSVVGSVGKLF
TRBV6-5,ASSYWEGRMNTEAF
TRBV11-2,ASSPGRTSGPSSYEQY
TRBV9,ASTPSFVGYNEQF
TRBV30,AWNLDRGWGYT
TRBV3-1/TRBV3-2,ASSRPPGTGTSSGNTIY
TRBV5-1,ASSVGGNTEAF
TRBV27,ASSRPGPGEQY
TRBV19,ATGGHMNTEAF